Shown below are 29 T cell receptor beta chains from a single sample sequenced in a study of regulatory T cells in long-lasting Graves disease. Time point denoted: newly diagnosed GD, antithyroid drugs for less than 3 months. RNA extracted from PBMCs served as the sequencing template. To make TCR beta libraries, researchers used iRepertoire HTBI primers and Arm-PCR of CDR3 regions. TCRdb re-called the multiplex PCR reads with MiXCR, one entry per CDR3 protein. The data show 350,000 to 450,000 distinct CDR3 sequences, around 16% seen once. These data were likewise used in another study, on T cells in Graves' hyperthyroidism and ophthalmopathy.

This specimen consisted of peripheral blood mononuclear cells (PBMCs), obtained at new diagnosis, from a patient treated with antithyroid drugs. These TCRs come from a woman aged 40 to 50 with Graves disease.

The chain recombines TRBV14 with TRBJ2-3; 7 bases map to TRBD2. The junction had 13 bases not matched to a gene; V was cut back by 5 bases and J by 2 bases. Germline CDR1 SGHDN, CDR2 FVKESK. The CDR3 length is 17 residues. This CDR3 is CASSWTGPGGNTDTQYF. In DNA form, the CDR3 reads TGTGCCAGCAGCTGGACCGGGCCGGGGGGTAACACAGATACGCAGTATTTT.

This clonotype appeared a few times. The J gene is TRBJ1-1, the V gene TRBV5-1, with TRBD1 matching over 9 bases. The ends lost 4 bases at V and 6 bases at J; junction bases unmatched: 10. The CDR3 loop spans 15 amino acids. Germline-derived CDR1 and CDR2 are SGHRS and YFSETQ. CDR3: CASSPEGTGHPEAFF. In nucleotides, the CDR3 is TGCGCCAGCAGCCCGGAGGGGACAGGGCACCCTGAAGCTTTCTTT. Full variable domain (outside the CDR3, taken from reference TRBV5-1 and TRBJ1-1): KAGVTQTPRYLIKTRGQQVTLSCSPISGHRSVSWYQQTPGQGLQFLFEYFSETQRNKGNFPGRFSGRQFSNSRSEMNVSTLELGDSALYLCASSPEGTGHPEAFFGQGTRLTVV.

This clonotype was counted many times. The chain carries TRBV28 and TRBJ2-2; D unclear. Trimming removed 8 bases from V and 4 bases from J, with 11 bases in between. Germline V gives CDR1 MDHEN, CDR2 SYDVKM. The CDR3 extends over 13 amino acids. The CDR3 loop is CASVYDPTGELFF. The DNA of the CDR3 is TGTGCCAGCGTTTACGACCCCACCGGGGAGCTGTTTTTT. Based on the CDR3 plus reference TRBV28 and TRBJ2-2, the full variable domain is DVKVTQSSRYLVKRTGEKVFLECVQDMDHENMFWYRQDPGLGLRLIYFSYDVKMKEKGDIPEGYSVSREKKERFSLILESASTNQTSMYLCASVYDPTGELFFGEGSRLTVL.

This clonotype was counted only a few times. The gene calls are TRBV27 and TRBJ2-5; 8 nucleotides line up with TRBD2. Germline CDR1 and CDR2: MNHEY and SMNVEV (reference sequence). The V and J ends lost 8 bases and 2 bases, in that order; junction bases with no gene match: 4. The CDR3 is made up of 13 amino acids. CDR3 nucleotides: TGTGCCAGCCGTATAGCGGGGCAAGAGACCCAGTACTTC. Residues: CASRIAGQETQYF.

In regard to this clonotype: A clone one base away is much larger, so this may be a read error. J is TRBJ2-5 and V is TRBV5-1, with 7 nucleotides matching TRBD2. After removal of 2 bases from V and 5 bases from J, the junction contained 9 bases not matched to a gene. Germline V lookup: CDR1 SGHRS, CDR2 YFSETQ. The CDR3 has 15 amino acids. The CDR3 region is CASSFGRGRGETQYF. CDR3 nucleotides: TGCGCCAGCAGCTTTGGACGGGGGAGGGGCGAGACCCAGTACTTC.

This clonotype was counted between two and nine times. This chain uses TRBV19 with TRBJ1-5, with D possibly TRBD1 on 5 matching bases. V was cut by 7 bases and J by 3 bases, with 13 bases left in between. The CDR3 has 14 amino acids. From germline, CDR1 is LNHDA and CDR2 SQIVND (reference sequence). In nucleotides, the CDR3 is TGTGCCAGTACCCTCCCGGGGCTCAATCAGCCCCAGCATTTT. Protein sequence: CASTLPGLNQPQHF.

This clonotype was picked up many times. The junction departs from the called germline gene at one end, perhaps through a read error. This sequence joins TRBV10-2 and TRBJ1-1; no clear D gene. Germline V gives CDR1 WSHSY, CDR2 SAAADI. The CDR3 is 14 residues long. The CDR3 sequence is CASSERGMNTEAFF. The CDR3 nucleotides read TGTGCCAGCAGTGAGAGAGGAATGAACACTGAAGCTTTCTTT.

At least ten counts were recorded for this clonotype. The germline gene is not matched at one end of the junction; a read error may be the cause. This sequence joins TRBV12-3 or TRBV12-4 and TRBJ1-1; tentatively, D is TRBD1 (6 bases). The CDR3 runs to 15 residues. This chain's CDR3 is CAGRLAGGLNTEAFF. The CDR3 bases are TGTGCCGGCAGGCTGGCGGGGGGGCTGAACACTGAAGCTTTCTTT.

This clonotype came up many times. V gene TRBV5-1 combines with J gene TRBJ1-4, with TRBD1 identical over 12 bases. V dropped 1 base and J dropped 6; count of bases not matched to a gene: 10. CDR1 is SGHRS and CDR2 is YFSETQ in the germline V gene. This CDR3 region has 18 residues. The DNA for the CDR3 is TGCGCCAGCAGCTTGTACCCGGGACAGGGGGCCGAACATGAAAAACTGTTTTTT. Its translation: CASSLYPGQGAEHEKLFF.

This clonotype was picked up many times. J is TRBJ1-1 and V is TRBV30; D gene uncertain. Trimming left V 0 bases short and J 6 bases short, with 17 bases between. CDR1 GTSNPN and CDR2 SVGIG come from the germline V gene (reference sequence). There are 15 residues in the CDR3. CDR3 region: CAWSVPPGIGAEAFF. CDR3 bases: TGTGCCTGGAGTGTACCCCCGGGGATTGGCGCTGAAGCTTTCTTT.

This clonotype was picked up a small number of times. The rearrangement uses TRBV6-2 or TRBV6-3 and TRBJ1-5; 7 nucleotides agree with TRBD1. Germline CDR1 and CDR2: MNHEY and SVGEGT. This CDR3 has 17 amino acids. The trim removed 0 bases at V and 4 bases at J, leaving 9 bases unmatched. CDR3 residues: CASSYSIRDRINQPQHF. CDR3 in DNA: TGTGCCAGCAGTTACTCGATCCGGGACAGAATAAATCAGCCCCAGCATTTT.

The CDR3, as DNA: TGTGCCAGCAGGGCCATAGCCGGGGAATTCGCGCAGTACTTC. Protein sequence: CASRAIAGEFAQYF. The V call is TRBV7-8, the J call TRBJ2-7; TRBD2 might be the D (5 bases). The CDR3 loop spans 14 amino acids. Germline V gene data show CDR1 as SGHVS and CDR2 as FQNEAQ. V gave up 6 bases and J gave up 9 bases, with 21 bases separating them.

There are many counts of this clonotype. The chain has TRBV20-1 and TRBJ2-1; D is undetermined. Per germline, CDR1 DFQATT and CDR2 SNEGSKA (reference sequence). V dropped 5 bases and J dropped 0 bases, with 5 bases sitting between them. The CDR3 totals 12 residues. The CDR3 here is CSAFGSYNEQFF. The CDR3 nucleotides read TGCAGTGCTTTTGGCTCCTACAATGAGCAGTTCTTC.

This clonotype was seen ten or more times. The rearrangement links TRBV12-3 or TRBV12-4 to TRBJ1-4; D uncertain. The CDR3 is made up of 15 amino acids. The V gene lost 6 bases and the J gene lost 0 bases, with 11 bases spanning the gap. CDR3 DNA: TGTGCCAGCAGAGTTTCGGGAGCAACTAATGAAAAACTGTTTTTT. Its translation is CASRVSGATNEKLFF.

About this clonotype itself: A much larger clonotype is one base distant, so this may be a read error. The V gene is TRBV2, the J gene TRBJ2-5; 9 positions match TRBD2. The J call may be faulty, since TRBJ2-1 better matches the DNA end. The CDR3 runs to 15 residues. Germline CDR1 and CDR2: SNHLY and FYNNEI. This CDR3 is CARSDEGLAVNEQFF. Written as DNA, the CDR3 is TGTGCCAGAAGTGATGAGGGACTAGCTGTCAATGAGCAGTTCTTC.

This clonotype was counted between two and nine times. This CDR3 is CASSPSGRGNTEAFF. DNA for the CDR3: TGTGCCAGCAGCCCCTCGGGGCGAGGGAACACTGAAGCTTTCTTT. This sequence joins TRBV5-5 and TRBJ1-1; tentatively, D is TRBD1 (5 bases). The CDR3 is 15 amino acids. V gave up 4 bases and J gave up 1 base, with 14 bases separating them. Germline V gene sequence: CDR1 SGHKS, CDR2 YYEKEE (reference sequence).

Only a few counts were recorded for this clonotype. The rearrangement uses TRBV15 and TRBJ2-5; D not certain. V was cut by 3 bases and J by 1 base, with 9 bases left in between. The CDR3 has 14 amino acids. The germline CDR1 and CDR2 sequences are LNHNV and YYDKDF (reference sequence). This CDR3 reads CATSRRSFQETQYF. The CDR3 nucleotides are TGTGCCACCAGCAGGAGGAGTTTCCAAGAGACCCAGTACTTC. Complete variable domain (other parts from reference TRBV15 and TRBJ2-5): DAMVIQNPRYQVTQFGKPVTLSCSQTLNHNVMYWYQQKSSQAPKLLFHYYDKDFNNEADTPDNFQSRRPNTSFCFLDIRSPGLGDTAMYLCATSRRSFQETQYFGPGTRLLVL.

In this sample, this clonotype turned up a few times. V is TRBV28 and J is TRBJ1-5, with TRBD1 as a possible D gene (5 bases). V lost 6 bases to trimming and J lost 0 bases, with 15 bases between them. Germline assignment: CDR1 MDHEN and CDR2 SYDVKM. The CDR3 length is 16 residues. The CDR3 DNA follows: TGTGCCAGCAGCTCGACGGGACGGTATAGCAATCAGCCCCAGCATTTT. Translation: CASSSTGRYSNQPQHF.

The gene calls are TRBV2 and TRBJ2-7, with D uncertain. The germline V gene has CDR1 SNHLY and CDR2 FYNNEI. This CDR3 region has 13 residues. V was cut by 6 bases and J by 3 bases, with 12 bases left in between. CDR3 in amino acids: CASRGPLDYEQYF. The CDR3 region has the DNA TGTGCCAGCAGGGGTCCCCTAGACTACGAGCAGTACTTC.

This clonotype was found many times. V gene TRBV2 combines with J gene TRBJ2-1; TRBD2 is a possible D gene (5 bases). This CDR3 is 16 amino acids long. Germline V lookup: CDR1 SNHLY, CDR2 FYNNEI. V lost 3 bases, J lost 7 bases, and 19 bases lay in between. CDR3 nucleotide sequence: TGTGCCAGCAGTGACCCCTGGGAGCGGTACACAAATGAGCAGTTCTTC. This translates into CASSDPWERYTNEQFF. Variable domain in full (rest from reference TRBV2 and TRBJ2-1): EPEVTQTPSHQVTQMGQEVILRCVPISNHLYFYWYRQILGQKVEFLVSFYNNEISEKSEIFDDQFSVERPDGSNFTLKIRSTKLEDSAMYFCASSDPWERYTNEQFFGPGTRLTVL.

This clonotype was recorded many times. This rearrangement joins TRBV24-1 to TRBJ1-2; tentatively, D is TRBD1 (5 bases). Per germline, CDR1 KGHDR and CDR2 SFDVKD. This CDR3 has 16 residues. V was cut by 9 bases and J by 2 bases, with 21 bases left in between. CDR3 sequence: CATQGGRNNENYGYTF. CDR3 coding DNA: TGTGCCACCCAGGGCGGCCGAAACAATGAAAACTATGGCTACACCTTC.

This clonotype has at least ten counts. The chain employs TRBV20-1 and TRBJ2-7; the D gene is possibly TRBD2 (5 bases). V was pared by 6 bases and J by 2 bases, with 17 bases between. The CDR3 has 14 amino acids. The germline V gene has CDR1 DFQATT and CDR2 SNEGSKA (reference sequence). The CDR3 loop is CSAVHGELPYEQYF. CDR3 DNA: TGCAGTGCCGTACATGGGGAGCTGCCCTACGAGCAGTACTTC.

The chain employs TRBV27 and TRBJ1-5; perhaps TRBD1 as D (5 bases). Germline values: CDR1 MNHEY, CDR2 SMNVEV (reference sequence). V was pared by 6 bases and J by 1 base, with 13 bases between. This CDR3 has 15 residues. In DNA form, the CDR3 reads TGTGCCAGCAGGTGGGGGGGTTCGAGCAATCAGCCCCAGCATTTT. This codes for CASRWGGSSNQPQHF.

Many counts were recorded for this clonotype. The rearrangement joins TRBV9 to TRBJ2-7; 8 nucleotides align to TRBD2. The J segment lost 5 bases and the V segment lost 0 bases, leaving 7 bases of the junction unmatched. Germline V lookup: CDR1 SGDLS, CDR2 YYNGEE. CDR3 length: 15 residues. The CDR3 sequence is CASSVGLAGGDEQYF. The CDR3 coding sequence is TGTGCCAGCAGCGTAGGTCTAGCGGGCGGTGACGAGCAGTACTTC.

The chain uses TRBV20-1 and TRBJ2-1; 14 nucleotides line up with TRBD2. V dropped 0 bases and J dropped 2; count of bases not matched to a gene: 12. The CDR3 has 20 residues. Germline V gene data show CDR1 as DFQATT and CDR2 as SNEGSKA (reference sequence). DNA for the CDR3: TGCAGTGCTAGAGATCACGGGACTAGCGGGAGACCAGGGACCTACAATGAGCAGTTCTTC. Its protein product is CSARDHGTSGRPGTYNEQFF.

This clonotype showed up many times. The chain joins TRBV29-1 to TRBJ2-1, with 8 bases lining up with TRBD2. V trimming: 8 bases; J trimming: 0 bases; junction bases outside the gene matches: 15. The CDR3 sequence is 17 residues long. Germline V CDR1 and CDR2: SQVTM, ANQGSEA. In DNA form, the CDR3 reads TGCAGCACCTCGGGGGCTAGCGGGTCTGTCTCCTACAATGAGCAGTTCTTC. Amino acid sequence: CSTSGASGSVSYNEQFF.

There are many counts of this clonotype. The gene calls are TRBV29-1 and TRBJ1-3; D not resolved. CDR1 is SQVTM, CDR2 ANQGSEA, per germline. Trimming pared 1 base from V and 1 base from J, leaving 5 bases between. CDR3 length: 13 residues. In nucleotides, the CDR3 is TGCAGCGTTGAAGTATGGTCTGGAAACACCATATATTTT. It is translated as CSVEVWSGNTIYF.

This clonotype was recorded many times. The V gene is TRBV7-6, the J gene TRBJ1-1; D is unclear. CDR1 SGHVS and CDR2 FNYEAQ come from the germline V gene. The germline V and J ends were trimmed by 5 bases and 4 bases, with 11 bases remaining between them. The CDR3 has 13 residues. The CDR3 bases are TGTGCCAGCAGCCCCCCCACGGGCACTGAAGCTTTCTTT. Its translation is CASSPPTGTEAFF.

This chain links TRBV7-9 with TRBJ2-2; 8 nucleotides agree with TRBD1. Germline trimming cut 0 bases from V and 6 bases from J; bases unmatched to any gene: 6. The germline V gene encodes CDR1 SEHNR and CDR2 FQNEAQ (reference sequence). The CDR3 covers 16 residues. CDR3 protein: CASSLAGGQAPGELFF. The CDR3 bases are TGTGCCAGCAGCTTAGCTGGGGGACAGGCCCCCGGGGAGCTGTTTTTT.